A selection of T cell receptor beta chains follows, all from one sample in a study of response to subunit inactivated influenza vaccine. TCRdb re-derived calls from the RT-PCR reads in MiXCR, one entry per CDR3 protein. The table records fewer than 550,000 distinct CDR3 sequences, roughly 25% of them present only once. Sequencing used CD4+ T cells sorted from PBMCs, obtained around 5 days after vaccination. Source of these receptors: a man between 50 and 59 years old who received an inactivated influenza vaccine. The CDR3 runs from the conserved cysteine through the conserved F or W. D genes are given only for firm matches. Clone size appears in some rows only: once, few, many, or a class for an expanded clone.

j_call: TRBJ2-1; d_call: TRBD2; clone_size: few; v_call: TRBV5-5; cdr3_aa: CASSELAGPYNEQFF; cdr3_nt: TGTGCCAGCAGCGAACTAGCGGGGCCTTACAATGAGCAGTTCTTC
j_call: TRBJ2-5; d_call: TRBD1; clone_size: .; v_call: TRBV12-3/TRBV12-4; cdr3_aa: CASSIRQGHQETQYF; cdr3_nt: TGTGCCAGCAGTATCCGACAGGGTCACCAAGAGACCCAGTACTTC
j_call: TRBJ2-7; d_call: .; clone_size: .; v_call: TRBV3-1; cdr3_aa: CASSPHGKRGEQYF; cdr3_nt: TGTGCCAGCAGCCCGCACGGGAAAAGGGGCGAGCAGTACTTC
j_call: TRBJ2-3; d_call: .; clone_size: .; v_call: TRBV27; cdr3_aa: CASSRTRATDTQYF; cdr3_nt: TGTGCCAGCAGTCGGACAAGGGCAACAGATACGCAGTATTTT
j_call: TRBJ2-2; d_call: .; clone_size: few; v_call: TRBV12-3/TRBV12-4; cdr3_aa: CASSLTTGELFF; cdr3_nt: TGTGCCAGCAGCCTAACCACCGGGGAGCTGTTTTTT
j_call: TRBJ2-5; d_call: .; clone_size: .; v_call: TRBV20-1; cdr3_aa: CSARGFRDIRETQYF; cdr3_nt: TGCAGTGCTAGAGGTTTTCGGGACATTAGGGAGACCCAGTACTTC
j_call: TRBJ1-5; d_call: .; clone_size: .; v_call: TRBV2; cdr3_aa: CASSKDQVGPQHF; cdr3_nt: TGTGCCAGCAGTAAGGACCAAGTTGGGCCCCAGCATTTT
j_call: TRBJ2-7; d_call: .; clone_size: .; v_call: TRBV5-1; cdr3_aa: CASSLAVNYEQYF; cdr3_nt: TGCGCCAGCAGCTTGGCCGTAAACTACGAGCAGTACTTC
j_call: TRBJ2-5; d_call: TRBD2; clone_size: few; v_call: TRBV6-4; cdr3_aa: CASSPARGLGGAGAMGQETQYF; cdr3_nt: TGTGCCAGCAGTCCGGCCCGGGGACTAGGAGGGGCGGGGGCAATGGGTCAAGAGACCCAGTACTTC
j_call: TRBJ1-1; d_call: .; clone_size: few; v_call: TRBV5-1; cdr3_aa: CASSFGGSNTEAFF; cdr3_nt: TGCGCCAGCAGCTTCGGGGGCTCGAACACTGAAGCTTTCTTT
j_call: TRBJ2-7; d_call: TRBD1; clone_size: .; v_call: TRBV7-2; cdr3_aa: CASSFRDRGGYEQYF; cdr3_nt: TGTGCCAGCAGCTTCAGGGACAGGGGGGGGTACGAGCAGTACTTC
j_call: TRBJ2-5; d_call: .; clone_size: few; v_call: TRBV21-1; cdr3_aa: CASSQNTDQETQYF; cdr3_nt: TGTGCCAGCAGCCAAAACACAGACCAAGAGACCCAGTACTTC
j_call: TRBJ2-5; d_call: .; clone_size: .; v_call: TRBV23-1; cdr3_aa: CASSHSLETQYF; cdr3_nt: TGCGCCAGCAGTCACTCCTTGGAGACCCAGTACTTC
j_call: TRBJ2-1; d_call: .; clone_size: .; v_call: TRBV7-8; cdr3_aa: CASSSQADRAAYNEQFF; cdr3_nt: TGTGCCAGCAGTTCCCAAGCGGACAGAGCTGCCTACAATGAGCAGTTCTTC
j_call: TRBJ2-1; d_call: .; clone_size: .; v_call: TRBV20-1; cdr3_aa: CSARGPHEQFF; cdr3_nt: TGCAGTGCCCGGGGACCCCATGAGCAGTTCTTC
j_call: TRBJ2-3; d_call: TRBD2; clone_size: .; v_call: TRBV5-1; cdr3_aa: CASSLNRGGTDTQYF; cdr3_nt: TGCGCCAGCAGCTTGAATCGGGGGGGGACAGATACGCAGTATTTT
j_call: TRBJ2-1; d_call: .; clone_size: many; v_call: TRBV29-1; cdr3_aa: CSVEDRASERYNEQFF; cdr3_nt: TGCAGCGTTGAAGATAGGGCTAGCGAACGCTACAATGAGCAGTTCTTC
j_call: TRBJ2-1; d_call: TRBD2; clone_size: few; v_call: TRBV12-3/TRBV12-4; cdr3_aa: CASSRGFLAGVGNEQFF; cdr3_nt: TGTGCCAGCAGTAGGGGGTTTCTAGCGGGAGTTGGCAATGAGCAGTTCTTC
j_call: TRBJ2-2; d_call: .; clone_size: few; v_call: TRBV12-3/TRBV12-4; cdr3_aa: CASTYRTRTFTGELFF; cdr3_nt: TGTGCCAGCACGTACCGTACCAGGACTTTCACCGGGGAGCTGTTTTTT
j_call: TRBJ2-3; d_call: TRBD1; clone_size: few; v_call: TRBV11-2; cdr3_aa: CASSFRGQGIDTQYF; cdr3_nt: TGTGCCAGCAGCTTCAGGGGACAGGGGATAGATACGCAGTATTTT
j_call: TRBJ2-2; d_call: TRBD2; clone_size: .; v_call: TRBV5-5; cdr3_aa: CASSTYRGDDTGELFF; cdr3_nt: TGTGCCAGCAGCACCTACCGGGGGGACGACACCGGGGAGCTGTTTTTT
j_call: TRBJ1-2; d_call: .; clone_size: many; v_call: TRBV7-2; cdr3_aa: CASSPNGFRSGYTF; cdr3_nt: TGTGCCAGCAGCCCCAACGGCTTTCGGAGTGGCTACACCTTC
j_call: TRBJ2-7; d_call: TRBD2; clone_size: .; v_call: TRBV7-2; cdr3_aa: CASRLGLAGGYEQYF; cdr3_nt: TGTGCCAGCAGATTAGGACTAGCGGGAGGCTACGAGCAGTACTTC
j_call: TRBJ2-3; d_call: .; clone_size: .; v_call: TRBV29-1; cdr3_aa: CSVSEVDTQYF; cdr3_nt: TGCAGCGTTTCCGAGGTAGATACGCAGTATTTT
j_call: TRBJ2-5; d_call: .; clone_size: few; v_call: TRBV24-1; cdr3_aa: CATSDHTRGGSETQYF; cdr3_nt: TGTGCCACCAGTGACCACACCCGTGGGGGCTCGGAGACCCAGTACTTC
j_call: TRBJ2-5; d_call: .; clone_size: few; v_call: TRBV27; cdr3_aa: CASTDTISAGTQYF; cdr3_nt: TGTGCCAGCACGGACACGATCTCTGCGGGGACCCAGTACTTC
j_call: TRBJ2-7; d_call: TRBD2; clone_size: .; v_call: TRBV20-1; cdr3_aa: CSARDMVAGTIPF; cdr3_nt: TGCAGTGCTAGAGATATGGTAGCGGGGACGATACCCTTC
j_call: TRBJ2-5; d_call: .; clone_size: .; v_call: TRBV24-1; cdr3_aa: CATSGMERETQYF; cdr3_nt: TGTGCCACCAGTGGAATGGAAAGAGAGACCCAGTACTTC
j_call: TRBJ2-5; d_call: .; clone_size: once; v_call: TRBV11-2; cdr3_aa: CASSLHPRGTQYF; cdr3_nt: TGTGCCAGCAGCTTACACCCCCGGGGGACCCAGTACTTC
j_call: TRBJ1-1; d_call: .; clone_size: .; v_call: TRBV5-1; cdr3_aa: CASSRRTDKPITEAFF; cdr3_nt: TGCGCCAGCAGCCGAAGGACAGATAAACCCATCACTGAAGCTTTCTTT
j_call: TRBJ1-4; d_call: .; clone_size: many; v_call: TRBV4-1; cdr3_aa: CASSQDRGVREKLFF; cdr3_nt: TGCGCCAGCAGCCAAGATCGGGGGGTACGAGAAAAACTGTTTTTT
j_call: TRBJ1-6; d_call: .; clone_size: few; v_call: TRBV29-1; cdr3_aa: CSVEDPMTGGFNSSYNSPLHF; cdr3_nt: TGCAGCGTTGAAGACCCGATGACGGGGGGCTTTAATAGCTCCTATAATTCACCCCTCCACTTT
j_call: TRBJ2-7; d_call: TRBD2; clone_size: few; v_call: TRBV3-1; cdr3_aa: CASSHTSGSYEQYF; cdr3_nt: TGTGCCAGCAGCCATACTAGCGGGAGTTACGAGCAGTACTTC
j_call: TRBJ2-7; d_call: TRBD2; clone_size: few; v_call: TRBV7-9; cdr3_aa: CASSPPTSGITYEQYF; cdr3_nt: TGTGCCAGCAGCCCTCCTACTAGCGGAATCACCTACGAGCAGTACTTC
j_call: TRBJ2-5; d_call: TRBD1; clone_size: few; v_call: TRBV10-3; cdr3_aa: CAISESVGGGTGTQYF; cdr3_nt: TGTGCCATCAGTGAGTCTGTAGGGGGCGGAACGGGGACCCAGTACTTC
j_call: TRBJ2-1; d_call: TRBD2; clone_size: few; v_call: TRBV20-1; cdr3_aa: CSAQGLAGENEQFF; cdr3_nt: TGCAGTGCTCAGGGACTAGCGGGAGAGAATGAGCAGTTCTTC
j_call: TRBJ1-5; d_call: TRBD1; clone_size: .; v_call: TRBV20-1; cdr3_aa: CSAQDRGAGGQPQHF; cdr3_nt: TGCAGTGCTCAAGACAGGGGTGCGGGTGGACAGCCCCAGCATTTT
j_call: TRBJ2-5; d_call: .; clone_size: few; v_call: TRBV20-1; cdr3_aa: CSALQRGQQETQYF; cdr3_nt: TGCAGTGCACTCCAAAGAGGACAGCAAGAGACCCAGTACTTC
j_call: TRBJ2-1; d_call: .; clone_size: few; v_call: TRBV21-1; cdr3_aa: CASRYGRGGASYNEQFF; cdr3_nt: TGTGCCAGTCGTTACGGGCGCGGGGGGGCCTCCTACAATGAGCAGTTCTTC
j_call: TRBJ2-7; d_call: .; clone_size: .; v_call: TRBV28; cdr3_aa: CASSSTEFEQYF; cdr3_nt: TGTGCCAGCAGTTCGACCGAGTTCGAGCAGTACTTC
j_call: TRBJ2-3; d_call: TRBD1; clone_size: many; v_call: TRBV7-8; cdr3_aa: CASSFDRVGADTQYF; cdr3_nt: TGTGCCAGCAGCTTCGACAGGGTTGGGGCAGATACGCAGTATTTT
j_call: TRBJ2-1; d_call: .; clone_size: .; v_call: TRBV7-3; cdr3_aa: CASSLNAAGTQSEQFF; cdr3_nt: TGTGCCAGCAGCTTAAATGCCGCAGGGACTCAGAGTGAGCAGTTCTTC
j_call: TRBJ2-1; d_call: .; clone_size: .; v_call: TRBV20-1; cdr3_aa: CSARATATWNEQFF; cdr3_nt: TGCAGTGCTAGAGCCACAGCGACCTGGAATGAGCAGTTCTTC
j_call: TRBJ2-5; d_call: .; clone_size: many; v_call: TRBV29-1; cdr3_aa: CSVVARGETQYF; cdr3_nt: TGCAGCGTTGTTGCCCGGGGAGAGACCCAGTACTTC
j_call: TRBJ2-1; d_call: .; clone_size: .; v_call: TRBV5-4; cdr3_aa: CASSSLSYNEQFF; cdr3_nt: TGTGCCAGCAGCTCTCTCTCCTACAATGAGCAGTTCTTC
j_call: TRBJ2-7; d_call: .; clone_size: .; v_call: TRBV19; cdr3_aa: CASSSRDLGGRFYEQYF; cdr3_nt: TGTGCCAGTAGTAGCCGGGACCTAGGGGGTAGATTCTACGAGCAGTACTTC
j_call: TRBJ1-1; d_call: .; clone_size: .; v_call: TRBV5-1; cdr3_aa: CASSLYRVNTEAFF; cdr3_nt: TGCGCCAGCAGCTTGTATAGGGTGAACACTGAAGCTTTCTTT
j_call: TRBJ1-1; d_call: TRBD1; clone_size: .; v_call: TRBV29-1; cdr3_aa: CSVQTGTANTEAFF; cdr3_nt: TGCAGCGTTCAGACCGGGACAGCGAACACTGAAGCTTTCTTT
j_call: TRBJ2-7; d_call: TRBD2; clone_size: few; v_call: TRBV20-1; cdr3_aa: CSAPRLAGPYEQYF; cdr3_nt: TGCAGTGCGCCGCGACTAGCGGGACCCTACGAGCAGTACTTC
j_call: TRBJ2-3; d_call: .; clone_size: .; v_call: TRBV12-3/TRBV12-4; cdr3_aa: CASSFNLADTQYF; cdr3_nt: TGTGCCAGCAGTTTTAACCTAGCAGATACGCAGTATTTT
j_call: TRBJ1-2; d_call: .; clone_size: few; v_call: TRBV25-1; cdr3_aa: CASSDLINYGYTF; cdr3_nt: TGTGCCAGCAGTGACCTAATTAACTATGGCTACACCTTC
j_call: TRBJ2-7; d_call: TRBD1; clone_size: few; v_call: TRBV5-1; cdr3_aa: CASSLEAGTGGVYEQYF; cdr3_nt: TGCGCCAGCAGCTTGGAGGCAGGGACAGGGGGCGTCTACGAGCAGTACTTC
j_call: TRBJ1-2; d_call: .; clone_size: few; v_call: TRBV7-9; cdr3_aa: CASSSDYGYTF; cdr3_nt: TGTGCCAGCAGCTCGGACTATGGCTACACCTTC
j_call: TRBJ1-2; d_call: .; clone_size: .; v_call: TRBV12-3/TRBV12-4; cdr3_aa: CASSARTLNYGYTF; cdr3_nt: TGTGCCAGCAGTGCCCGGACTTTAAACTATGGCTACACCTTC
j_call: TRBJ2-6; d_call: .; clone_size: few; v_call: TRBV5-6; cdr3_aa: CASSLTGFASGANVLTF; cdr3_nt: TGTGCCAGCAGCCTCACGGGTTTCGCCTCTGGGGCCAACGTCCTGACTTTC
j_call: TRBJ2-1; d_call: TRBD2; clone_size: .; v_call: TRBV5-1; cdr3_aa: CASSLRTSGIDEQFF; cdr3_nt: TGCGCCAGCAGCTTGAGGACTAGCGGGATAGATGAGCAGTTCTTC
j_call: TRBJ2-2; d_call: .; clone_size: many; v_call: TRBV11-2; cdr3_aa: CASSLPANTGELFF; cdr3_nt: TGTGCCAGCAGCTTACCAGCGAACACCGGGGAGCTGTTTTTT
j_call: TRBJ1-1; d_call: .; clone_size: few; v_call: TRBV29-1; cdr3_aa: CSVERRGNTEAFF; cdr3_nt: TGCAGCGTTGAGAGACGGGGGAACACTGAAGCTTTCTTT
j_call: TRBJ1-5; d_call: TRBD1; clone_size: .; v_call: TRBV6-2/TRBV6-3; cdr3_aa: CASSDRVGQPQHF; cdr3_nt: TGTGCCAGCAGTGACAGGGTCGGCCAGCCCCAGCATTTT